Each of the 20 T cell receptor beta chains below was sequenced from the same sample in a study of siplizumab effects on memory and regulatory T cells (dated by TCRdb to between 2019 and 2020). The receptor library was made with the immunoSEQ multiplex PCR assay. The source is immuneACCESS, and TCRdb retained only in-frame sequences with V and J called. Part of the clones is not carried over; for the studies checked, unresolved V genes explain less than half of this, and the remainder is unexplained. This sample lists over 70,000 clones; just under 90% were detected once. Approximately 15% of the sample is in the top ten clones. Sequenced input: CD4+ T cells sorted from blood. These receptors were collected from a human donor in good health.

This chain connects TRBV30 to TRBJ2-1; unclear D gene. V lost 0 bases and J 9 bases, leaving 12 bases between the germline ends. The germline CDR1 and CDR2 sequences are GTSNPN and SVGIG (reference sequence). The CDR3 runs 13 residues. CDR3 sequence: CAWSVNGGIEQFF. The CDR3 nucleotides read TGTGCCTGGAGTGTAAATGGTGGGATTGAGCAGTTCTTC. The whole variable domain, remainder taken from reference TRBV30 and TRBJ2-1, is SQTIHQWPATLVQPVGSPLSLECTVEGTSNPNLYWYRQAAGRGLQLLFYSVGIGQISSEVPQNLSASRPQDRQFILSSKKLLLSDSGFYLCAWSVNGGIEQFFGPGTRLTVL.

The count of this clone is one. The CDR3 DNA reads as TGTGCCAGCAGCCCGGACTGGGACAGCTTAAATGAGCAGTTCTTC. It yields the protein CASSPDWDSLNEQFF. This rearrangement joins TRBV5-5 to TRBJ2-1; 7 positions agree with TRBD1. CDR3 size: 15 residues. V gave up 4 bases and J gave up 7 bases; unmatched junction bases: 11. CDR1 is SGHKS and CDR2 is YYEKEE in the germline V gene (reference sequence).

V gene TRBV7-9 combines with J gene TRBJ1-1; D perhaps matches TRBD1 (6 bases). V lost 5 bases to trimming and J lost 11 bases, with 18 bases between them. Germline V gene data show CDR1 as SEHNR and CDR2 as FQNEAQ (reference sequence). CDR3 size: 13 residues. In DNA form, the CDR3 reads TGTGCCAGCAGCCACGACATCGGGGGCATGGCTTTCTTT. It encodes CASSHDIGGMAFF.

This CDR3 is CAWSFSGRGRNTEAFF. The CDR3 DNA is TGTGCCTGGAGTTTCTCCGGTAGGGGGCGGAACACTGAAGCTTTCTTT. The gene calls are TRBV30 and TRBJ1-1; 7 positions match TRBD1. CDR1 and CDR2 from the germline V gene are GTSNPN and SVGIG (reference sequence). Trimming at V came to 2 bases and at J to 1 base, leaving 10 bases not matched to a gene. The CDR3 runs 16 residues.

The rearrangement joins TRBV19 to TRBJ2-2; tentatively, D is TRBD2 (5 bases). V was pared by 5 bases and J by 1 base, with 8 bases between. This CDR3 contains 14 residues. Germline CDR1 is LNHDA and CDR2 is SQIVND (reference sequence). CDR3 DNA sequence: TGTGCCAGTAGTGGACTTTTGAACACCGGGGAGCTGTTTTTT. Residues: CASSGLLNTGELFF.

The rearrangement links TRBV19 to TRBJ2-5, with a possible D match to TRBD2 (7 bases). Trimming left V 7 bases short and J 5 bases short, with 20 bases between. Germline V gives CDR1 LNHDA, CDR2 SQIVND (reference sequence). The CDR3 covers 15 residues. This CDR3 reads CASTLGGANAETQYF. The CDR3 DNA sequence: TGTGCCAGTACCCTAGGGGGGGCCAATGCGGAGACCCAGTACTTC.

The V gene is TRBV9, the J gene TRBJ2-1, with TRBD2 matching over 8 bases. CDR3 length: 15 amino acids. Germline assignment: CDR1 SGDLS and CDR2 YYNGEE. V lost 1 base, J lost 8 bases, and 8 bases stayed unmatched. The CDR3 DNA is TGTGCCAGCAGCGTATCTCCCGGACTAGCCGATGAGCAGTTCTTC. This encodes CASSVSPGLADEQFF.

The CDR3 loop reads CAWSTTGIEQFF. The CDR3 DNA reads TGTGCCTGGAGTACGACAGGGATTGAGCAGTTCTTC. J is TRBJ2-1 and V is TRBV30; 7 nucleotides align to TRBD1. CDR3 size: 12 residues. The germline gives CDR1 GTSNPN, CDR2 SVGIG (reference sequence). V shed 2 bases and J 9 bases; nucleotides not matched to a gene: 4. Supplemented by reference TRBV30 and TRBJ2-1, the full variable domain reads SQTIHQWPATLVQPVGSPLSLECTVEGTSNPNLYWYRQAAGRGLQLLFYSVGIGQISSEVPQNLSASRPQDRQFILSSKKLLLSDSGFYLCAWSTTGIEQFFGPGTRLTVL.

The chain has TRBV13 and TRBJ2-7; D is perhaps TRBD2 (6 bases). Germline CDR1 is PRHDT and CDR2 is FYEKMQ (reference sequence). CDR3 size: 14 residues. V was trimmed by 3 bases and J by 0 bases, leaving 9 bases between them. The CDR3 is CASSLAGSSYEQYF. The CDR3 bases are TGTGCCAGCAGCTTGGCGGGATCCTCCTACGAGCAGTACTTC. Full variable domain (remainder filled in from reference TRBV13 and TRBJ2-7): AAGVIQSPRHLIKEKRETATLKCYPIPRHDTVYWYQQGPGQDPQFLISFYEKMQSDKGSIPDRFSAQQFSDYHSELNMSSLELGDSALYFCASSLAGSSYEQYFGPGTRLTVT.

The chain combines TRBV19 with TRBJ1-2; tentatively, D is TRBD1 (5 bases). Germline assignment: CDR1 LNHDA and CDR2 SQIVND (reference sequence). The CDR3 is made up of 14 amino acids. Trimming pared 7 bases from V and 4 bases from J, leaving 16 bases between. CDR3 residues: CASKPLLGVYGYTF. The CDR3 DNA reads as TGTGCCAGTAAGCCCCTTTTGGGGGTCTATGGCTACACCTTC.

The V gene is TRBV6-5, the J gene TRBJ1-2; no reliable D call. V lost 6 bases and J 7 bases, leaving 21 bases between the germline ends. Germline V lookup: CDR1 MNHEY, CDR2 SVGAGI. The CDR3 is made up of 15 amino acids. Written as DNA, the CDR3 is TGTGCCAGCAGAAACCTCCTCTTGGCCAGCCTTGGCTACACCTTC. Protein product: CASRNLLLASLGYTF.

The rearrangement uses TRBV6-1 and TRBJ2-5, with 11 bases matching TRBD2. The length of the CDR3 is 13 residues. J gave up 5 bases and V 6 bases, and 2 bases lay outside the gene matches. Germline values: CDR1 MNHNS, CDR2 SASEGT. DNA of the CDR3: TGTGCCAGCAGACTAGCGGGAGAGGAGACCCAGTACTTC. Its protein product is CASRLAGEETQYF.

The chain is built from TRBV5-1 and TRBJ1-1; D gene ambiguous. CDR3 size: 15 residues. Germline V gene lookup returns CDR1 SGHRS and CDR2 YFSETQ. Trimming left V 0 bases short and J 0 bases short, with 9 bases between. The DNA for the CDR3 is TGCGCCAGCAGCTTGGAAGCGGGGATGAACACTGAAGCTTTCTTT. Translation: CASSLEAGMNTEAFF.

About this clone itself: Other DNA sequences in the sample encode the same CDR3. The chain carries TRBV9 and TRBJ2-1; TRBD2 matches at 9 bases. This CDR3 has 15 residues. V shed 0 bases, J shed 3 bases, and the junction held 1 base outside the gene matches. Germline V gene sequence: CDR1 SGDLS, CDR2 YYNGEE. CDR3 sequence: CASSVGLAVYNEQFF. DNA for the CDR3: TGTGCCAGCAGCGTAGGACTAGCGGTCTACAATGAGCAGTTCTTC.

The chain is built from TRBV6-5 and TRBJ2-7; the D is unclear. V was trimmed by 0 bases and J by 4 bases, leaving 13 bases between them. The germline CDR1 and CDR2 sequences are MNHEY and SVGAGI. The CDR3 totals 15 residues. Here the CDR3 reads CASSYSMSAAYEQYF. For the CDR3, the DNA is TGTGCCAGCAGTTACTCGATGTCCGCGGCATACGAGCAGTACTTC.

The V and J genes are TRBV6-5 and TRBJ2-1; 12 positions match TRBD2. CDR3 size: 15 residues. V shed 6 bases, J shed 4 bases, and the junction held 4 bases outside the gene matches. From germline, CDR1 is MNHEY and CDR2 SVGAGI. In DNA form, the CDR3 reads TGTGCCAGCAGACCGACTAGCGGGAGATACAATGAGCAGTTCTTC. Translated: CASRPTSGRYNEQFF.

The genes are TRBV7-2 and TRBJ2-7, with TRBD2 matching over 9 bases. This CDR3 has 14 residues. After removal of 3 bases from V and 0 bases from J, the junction contained 0 bases not matched to a gene. Germline V lookup: CDR1 SGHTA, CDR2 FQGNSA. The CDR3 sequence: CASSFSGSSYEQYF. The DNA for the CDR3 is TGTGCCAGCAGCTTTAGCGGGAGCTCCTACGAGCAGTACTTC. Using reference TRBV7-2 and TRBJ2-7 for the parts outside the CDR3, the full variable domain is GAGVSQSPSNKVTEKGKDVELRCDPISGHTALYWYRQSLGQGLEFLIYFQGNSAPDKSGLPSDRFSAERTGGSVSTLTIQRTQQEDSAVYLCASSFSGSSYEQYFGPGTRLTVT.

The CDR3 protein is CASSQGGLATFSNEQFF. In nucleotides, the CDR3 is TGCGCCAGCAGCCAAGGCGGACTAGCGACATTTTCCAATGAGCAGTTCTTC. The genes are TRBV4-1 and TRBJ2-1; TRBD2 matches at 9 bases. There are 17 residues in the CDR3. Germline V gives CDR1 MGHRA, CDR2 YSYEKL. J gave up 6 bases and V 1 base, and 10 bases lay outside the gene matches.

The chain carries TRBV19 and TRBJ2-7; D assignment may be TRBD1 or TRBD2 (6 bases each). Trimming removed 7 bases from V and 7 bases from J, with 20 bases in between. CDR3 size: 14 residues. Germline V gene data show CDR1 as LNHDA and CDR2 as SQIVND (reference sequence). The CDR3: CASTSRGTRGEQYF. The DNA for the CDR3 is TGTGCCAGTACCTCCCGGGGGACAAGAGGAGAGCAGTACTTC.

V gene TRBV7-8 combines with J gene TRBJ2-3, with 10 positions matching TRBD2. Trimming took 4 bases from V and 3 from J; bases not matched to a gene: 4. Germline CDR1 is SGHVS and CDR2 is FQNEAQ. The CDR3 length is 15 residues. The chain's CDR3 is CASSSSSGRTDTQYF. The CDR3 DNA is TGTGCCAGCAGCTCGTCTAGCGGGAGAACAGATACGCAGTATTTT.